This T cell receptor (beta chain) was retrieved from a study of lymphopenia after photon versus proton radiotherapy. Clones were sequenced by immunoSEQ multiplex PCR, and TCRdb holds only the in-frame ones, with some missing. The sample shows 150,000 to 200,000 clones, roughly nine tenths of them seen only once. Turning to this clone: The target antigen is unknown.

The V end lost 6 bases, the J end lost 1 base, and 8 bases lay between the germline ends. Germline assignment: CDR1 SGHDT and CDR2 YYEEEE. CDR3 size: 12 residues. Study findings and constraints: Better survival with proton therapy was suggested as possible, not demonstrated. After lymphocyte nadir, photon-treated repertoires showed oligoclonal expansion, especially CD8+ Temra. In patients who died, overall survival fell as post-nadir TCR diversity dropped more. Relative stability marked proton patients; photon patients lost diversity and naive cells.

The gene calls are TRBV5-6 and TRBJ2-7; D gene unclear. Sample: peripheral blood, taken from a patient treated with photon-based radiotherapy. This TCR derives from a middle-aged man with gastric cancer. This CDR3 reads CASNWGSYEQYF. DNA of the CDR3: TGTGCCAGCAACTGGGGTTCCTACGAGCAGTACTTC.